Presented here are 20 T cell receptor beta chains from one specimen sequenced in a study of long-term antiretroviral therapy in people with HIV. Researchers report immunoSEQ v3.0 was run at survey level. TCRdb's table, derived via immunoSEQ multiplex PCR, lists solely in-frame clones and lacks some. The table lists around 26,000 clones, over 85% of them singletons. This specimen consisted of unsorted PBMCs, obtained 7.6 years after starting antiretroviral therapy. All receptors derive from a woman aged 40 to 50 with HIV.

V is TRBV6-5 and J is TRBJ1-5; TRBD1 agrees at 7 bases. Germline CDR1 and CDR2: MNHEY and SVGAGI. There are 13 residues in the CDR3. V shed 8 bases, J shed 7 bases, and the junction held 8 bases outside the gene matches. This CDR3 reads CASGKQGIQPQHF. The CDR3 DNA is TGTGCCAGCGGGAAACAGGGGATCCAGCCCCAGCATTTT.

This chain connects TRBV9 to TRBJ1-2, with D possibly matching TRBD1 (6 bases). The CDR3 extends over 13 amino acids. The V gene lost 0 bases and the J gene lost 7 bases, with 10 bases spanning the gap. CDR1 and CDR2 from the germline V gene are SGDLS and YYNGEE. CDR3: CASSVDGGTGYTF. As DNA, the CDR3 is TGTGCCAGCAGCGTAGACGGGGGCACTGGCTACACCTTC.

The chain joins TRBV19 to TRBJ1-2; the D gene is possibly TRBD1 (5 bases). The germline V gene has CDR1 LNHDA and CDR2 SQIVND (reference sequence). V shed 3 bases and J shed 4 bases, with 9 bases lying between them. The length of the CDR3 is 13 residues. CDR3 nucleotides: TGTGCCAGTAGTATGGGGCAGGCCTATGGCTACACCTTC. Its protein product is CASSMGQAYGYTF.

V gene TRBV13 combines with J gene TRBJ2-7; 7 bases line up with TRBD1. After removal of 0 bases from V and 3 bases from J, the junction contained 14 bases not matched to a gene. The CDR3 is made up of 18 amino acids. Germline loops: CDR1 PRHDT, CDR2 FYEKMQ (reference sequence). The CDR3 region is CASSLGTWDSPGIYEQYF. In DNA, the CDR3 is TGTGCCAGCAGCTTAGGAACATGGGACAGCCCAGGCATCTACGAGCAGTACTTC.

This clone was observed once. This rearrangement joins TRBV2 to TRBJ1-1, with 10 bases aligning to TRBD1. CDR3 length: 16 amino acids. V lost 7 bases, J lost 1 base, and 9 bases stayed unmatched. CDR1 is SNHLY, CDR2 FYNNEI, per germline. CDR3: CASTLTGGAGNTEAFF. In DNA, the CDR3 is TGTGCCAGCACCCTGACAGGGGGCGCGGGGAACACTGAAGCTTTCTTT.

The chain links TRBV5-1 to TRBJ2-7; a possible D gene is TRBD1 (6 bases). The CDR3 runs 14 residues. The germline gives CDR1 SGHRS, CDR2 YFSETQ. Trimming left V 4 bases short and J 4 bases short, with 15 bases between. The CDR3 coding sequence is TGCGCCAGCAGCAGGACCCGGGACATGTACGAGCAGTACTTC. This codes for CASSRTRDMYEQYF.

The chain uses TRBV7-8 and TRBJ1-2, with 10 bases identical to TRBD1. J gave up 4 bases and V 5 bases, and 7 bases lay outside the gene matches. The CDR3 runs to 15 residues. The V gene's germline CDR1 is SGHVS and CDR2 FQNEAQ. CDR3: CASSDRRTGGYGYTF. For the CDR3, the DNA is TGTGCCAGCAGCGACCGTCGGACAGGGGGCTATGGCTACACCTTC.

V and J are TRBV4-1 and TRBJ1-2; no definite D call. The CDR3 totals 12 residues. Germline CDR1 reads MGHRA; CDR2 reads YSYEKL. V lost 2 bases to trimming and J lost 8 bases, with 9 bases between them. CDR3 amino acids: CASSQMERGYTF. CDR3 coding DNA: TGCGCCAGCAGCCAAATGGAGCGGGGCTACACCTTC.

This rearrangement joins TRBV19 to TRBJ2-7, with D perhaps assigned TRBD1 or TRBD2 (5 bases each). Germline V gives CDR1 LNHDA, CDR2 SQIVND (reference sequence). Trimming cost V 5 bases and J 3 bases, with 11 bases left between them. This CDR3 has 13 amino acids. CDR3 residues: CASSWDLDYEQYF. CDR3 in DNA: TGTGCCAGTAGTTGGGACCTAGACTACGAGCAGTACTTC.

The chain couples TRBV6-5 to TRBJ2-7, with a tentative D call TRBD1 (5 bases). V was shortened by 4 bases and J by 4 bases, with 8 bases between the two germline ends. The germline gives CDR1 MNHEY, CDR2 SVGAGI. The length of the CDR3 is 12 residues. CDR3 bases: TGTGCCAGCAGTTCCAGGGCTTACGAGCAGTACTTC. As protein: CASSSRAYEQYF.

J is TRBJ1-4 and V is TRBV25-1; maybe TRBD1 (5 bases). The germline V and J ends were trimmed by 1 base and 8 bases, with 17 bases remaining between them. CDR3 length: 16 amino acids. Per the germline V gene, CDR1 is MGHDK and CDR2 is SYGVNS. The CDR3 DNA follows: TGTGCCAGCAGTGAATCAAGATGGGGGAGGAGCGAAAAACTGTTTTTT. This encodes CASSESRWGRSEKLFF.

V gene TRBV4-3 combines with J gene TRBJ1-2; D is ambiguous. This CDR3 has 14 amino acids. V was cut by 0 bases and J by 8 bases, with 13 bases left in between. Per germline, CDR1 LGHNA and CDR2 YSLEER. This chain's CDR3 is CASSQEKTGSGYTF. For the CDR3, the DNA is TGCGCCAGCAGCCAAGAAAAGACGGGGTCGGGCTACACCTTC.

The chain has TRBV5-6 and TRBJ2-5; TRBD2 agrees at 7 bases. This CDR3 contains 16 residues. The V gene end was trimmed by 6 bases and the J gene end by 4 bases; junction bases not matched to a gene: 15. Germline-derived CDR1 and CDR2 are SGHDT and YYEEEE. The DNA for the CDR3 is TGTGCCAGCACCTCCCGTAGGTCTGGGGGGGTAGAGACCCAGTACTTC. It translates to CASTSRRSGGVETQYF.

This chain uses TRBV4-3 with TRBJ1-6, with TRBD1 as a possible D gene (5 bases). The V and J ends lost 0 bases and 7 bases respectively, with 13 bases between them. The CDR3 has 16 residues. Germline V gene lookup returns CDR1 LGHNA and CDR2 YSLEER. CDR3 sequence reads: CASSQDWLGANSPLHF. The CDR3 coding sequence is TGCGCCAGCAGCCAAGATTGGTTAGGGGCGAATTCACCCCTCCACTTT.

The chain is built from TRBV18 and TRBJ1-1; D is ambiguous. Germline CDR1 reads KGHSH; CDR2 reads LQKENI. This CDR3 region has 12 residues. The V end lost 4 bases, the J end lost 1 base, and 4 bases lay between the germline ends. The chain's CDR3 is CASSLRNTEAFF. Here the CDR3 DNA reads TGTGCCAGCTCACTCAGGAACACTGAAGCTTTCTTT.

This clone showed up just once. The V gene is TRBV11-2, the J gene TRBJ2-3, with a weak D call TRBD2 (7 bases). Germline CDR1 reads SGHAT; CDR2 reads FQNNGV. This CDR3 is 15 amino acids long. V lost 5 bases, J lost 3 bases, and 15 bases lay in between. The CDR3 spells CASSRGGILTDTQYF. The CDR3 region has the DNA TGTGCCAGCAGCAGGGGGGGGATTCTAACAGATACGCAGTATTTT. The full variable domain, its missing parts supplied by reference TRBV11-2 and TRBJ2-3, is EAGVAQSPRYKIIEKRQSVAFWCNPISGHATLYWYQQILGQGPKLLIQFQNNGVVDDSQLPKDRFSAERLKGVDSTLKIQPAKLEDSAVYLCASSRGGILTDTQYFGPGTRLTVL.

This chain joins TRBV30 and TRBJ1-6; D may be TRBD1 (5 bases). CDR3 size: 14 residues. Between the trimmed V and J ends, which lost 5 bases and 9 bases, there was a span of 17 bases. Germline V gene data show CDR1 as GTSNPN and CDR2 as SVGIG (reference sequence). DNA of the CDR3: TGTGCCTGGGCCAAGTTGGGGGATAGTTCACCCCTCCACTTT. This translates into CAWAKLGDSSPLHF.

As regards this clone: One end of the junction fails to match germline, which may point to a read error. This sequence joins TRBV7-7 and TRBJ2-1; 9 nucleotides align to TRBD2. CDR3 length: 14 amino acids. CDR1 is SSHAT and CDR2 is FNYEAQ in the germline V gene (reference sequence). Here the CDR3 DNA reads TGTGCTAGCAGCCCAGGGACTAGCTTCGATGAGCAGTTCTTC. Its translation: CASSPGTSFDEQFF. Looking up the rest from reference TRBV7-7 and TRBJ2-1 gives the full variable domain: GAGVSQSPRYKVTKRGQDVTLRCDPISSHATLYWYQQALGQGPEFLTYFNYEAQPDKSGLPSDRFSAERPEGSISTLTIQRTEQRDSAMYRCASSPGTSFDEQFFGPGTRLTVL.

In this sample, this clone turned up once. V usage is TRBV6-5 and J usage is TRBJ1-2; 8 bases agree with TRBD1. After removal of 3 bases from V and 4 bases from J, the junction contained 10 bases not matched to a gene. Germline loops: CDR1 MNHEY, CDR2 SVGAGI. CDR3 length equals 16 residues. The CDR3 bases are TGTGCCAGCAGTTATCTTCCGGGACAGGACCTCTATGGCTACACCTTC. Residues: CASSYLPGQDLYGYTF.

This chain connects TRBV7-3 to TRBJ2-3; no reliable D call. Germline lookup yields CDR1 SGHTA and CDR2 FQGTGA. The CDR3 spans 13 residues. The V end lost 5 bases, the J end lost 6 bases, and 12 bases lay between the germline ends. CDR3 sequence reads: CASSRTGSDTQYF. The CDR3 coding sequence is TGTGCCAGCAGCCGGACCGGGTCGGATACGCAGTATTTT.